What follows is one TCR beta chain and its context. The CDR3 contains 13 residues. Germline V lookup: CDR1 SQVTM, CDR2 ANQGSEA. Trimming took 6 bases from V and 0 from J; bases not matched to a gene: 3. This sample is part of a study of OX40 agonist ivuxolimab in advanced cancers. Sequenced by immunoSEQ multiplex PCR; TCRdb stores in-frame clones only, minus some. Here the sample spans about 42,000 clones, more than 70% being singletons. The chain links TRBV29-1 to TRBJ2-7, with 9 bases matching TRBD1. Sequencing was performed on CD4+ or CD8+ T cells sorted from blood, taken in a trial of the OX40 agonist ivuxolimab. This clonotype was obtained from an adult with an advanced solid tumor such as melanoma, head and neck, liver or kidney cancer. CDR3 sequence reads: CSVGTGSSYEQYF. The DNA for the CDR3 is TGCAGCGTCGGGACAGGGAGCTCCTACGAGCAGTACTTC.